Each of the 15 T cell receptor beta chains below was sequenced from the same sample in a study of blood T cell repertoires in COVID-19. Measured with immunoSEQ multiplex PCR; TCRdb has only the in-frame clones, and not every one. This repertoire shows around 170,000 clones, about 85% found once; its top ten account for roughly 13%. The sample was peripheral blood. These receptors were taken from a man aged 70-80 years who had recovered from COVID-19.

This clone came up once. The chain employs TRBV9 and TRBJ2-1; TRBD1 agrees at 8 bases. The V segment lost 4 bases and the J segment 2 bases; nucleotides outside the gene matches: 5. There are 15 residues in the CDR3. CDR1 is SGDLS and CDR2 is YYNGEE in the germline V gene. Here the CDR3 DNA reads TGTGCCAGCAGCACAGGGGGATTTCCCTACAATGAGCAGTTCTTC. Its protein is CASSTGGFPYNEQFF. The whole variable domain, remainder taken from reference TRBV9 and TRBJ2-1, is DSGVTQTPKHLITATGQRVTLRCSPRSGDLSVYWYQQSLDQGLQFLIQYYNGEERAKGNILERFSAQQFPDLHSELNLSSLELGDSALYFCASSTGGFPYNEQFFGPGTRLTVL.

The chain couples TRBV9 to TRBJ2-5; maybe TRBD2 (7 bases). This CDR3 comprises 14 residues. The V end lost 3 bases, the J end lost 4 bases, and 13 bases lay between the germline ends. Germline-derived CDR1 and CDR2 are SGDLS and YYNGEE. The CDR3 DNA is TGTGCCAGCAGCGCCGAGGGAGGGGGAGAGACCCAGTACTTC. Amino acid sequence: CASSAEGGGETQYF.

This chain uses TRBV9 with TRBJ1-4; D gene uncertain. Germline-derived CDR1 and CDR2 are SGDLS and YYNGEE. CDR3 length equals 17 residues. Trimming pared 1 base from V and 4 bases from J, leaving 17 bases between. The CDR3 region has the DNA TGTGCCAGCAGCGTAAGTGGTGGAGGAGGTTATAATGAAAAACTGTTTTTT. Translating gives CASSVSGGGGYNEKLFF.

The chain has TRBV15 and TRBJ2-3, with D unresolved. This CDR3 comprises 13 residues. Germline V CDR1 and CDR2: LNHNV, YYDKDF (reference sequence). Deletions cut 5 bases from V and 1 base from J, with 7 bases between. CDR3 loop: CATSVAGTDTQYF. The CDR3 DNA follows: TGTGCCACCAGCGTAGCTGGCACAGATACGCAGTATTTT. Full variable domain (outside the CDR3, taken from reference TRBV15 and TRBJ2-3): DAMVIQNPRYQVTQFGKPVTLSCSQTLNHNVMYWYQQKSSQAPKLLFHYYDKDFNNEADTPDNFQSRRPNTSFCFLDIRSPGLGDTAMYLCATSVAGTDTQYFGPGTRLTVL.

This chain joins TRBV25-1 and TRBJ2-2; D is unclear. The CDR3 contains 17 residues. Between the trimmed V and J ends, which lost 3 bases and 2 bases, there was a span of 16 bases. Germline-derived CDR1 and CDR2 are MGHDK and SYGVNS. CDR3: CASSDLSQELNTGELFF. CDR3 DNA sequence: TGTGCCAGCAGTGACCTCTCCCAGGAACTCAACACCGGGGAGCTGTTTTTT. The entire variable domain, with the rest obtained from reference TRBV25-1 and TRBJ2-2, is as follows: EADIYQTPRYLVIGTGKKITLECSQTMGHDKMYWYQQDPGMELHLIHYSYGVNSTEKGDLSSESTVSRIRTEHFPLTLESARPSHTSQYLCASSDLSQELNTGELFFGEGSRLTVL.

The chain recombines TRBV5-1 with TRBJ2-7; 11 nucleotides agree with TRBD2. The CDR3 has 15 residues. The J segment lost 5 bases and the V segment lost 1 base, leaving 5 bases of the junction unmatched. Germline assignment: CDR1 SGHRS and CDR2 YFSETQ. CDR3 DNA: TGCGCCAGCAGCTTGTACTCGGGACTAGCGGACGAGCAGTACTTC. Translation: CASSLYSGLADEQYF.

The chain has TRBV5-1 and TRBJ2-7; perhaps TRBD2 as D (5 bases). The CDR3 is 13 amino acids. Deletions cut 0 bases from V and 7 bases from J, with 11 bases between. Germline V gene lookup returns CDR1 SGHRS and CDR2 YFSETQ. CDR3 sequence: CASSLAGVGEQYF. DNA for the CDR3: TGCGCCAGCAGCTTGGCCGGGGTTGGTGAGCAGTACTTC.

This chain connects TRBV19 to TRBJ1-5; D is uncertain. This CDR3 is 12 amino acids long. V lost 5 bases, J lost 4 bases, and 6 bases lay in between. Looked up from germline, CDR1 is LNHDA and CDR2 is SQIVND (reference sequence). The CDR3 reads CASSFKNQPQHF. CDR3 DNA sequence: TGTGCCAGTAGTTTCAAAAATCAGCCCCAGCATTTT.

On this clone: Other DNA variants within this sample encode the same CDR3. As DNA, the CDR3 is TGTGCCAGTAGTATACGAGTTAATGAGCAGTTCTTC. Amino acid sequence: CASSIRVNEQFF. The V and J genes are TRBV19 and TRBJ2-1; D gene uncertain. Trimming took off 2 bases at V and 7 bases at J, with 6 bases between the two ends. Germline assignment: CDR1 LNHDA and CDR2 SQIVND (reference sequence). The CDR3 loop spans 12 amino acids.

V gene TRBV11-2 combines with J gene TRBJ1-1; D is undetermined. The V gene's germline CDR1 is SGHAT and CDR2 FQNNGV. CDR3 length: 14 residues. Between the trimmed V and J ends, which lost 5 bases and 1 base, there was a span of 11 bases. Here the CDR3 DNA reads TGTGCCAGCAGCCCCCGACTAGGGAACACTGAAGCTTTCTTT. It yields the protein CASSPRLGNTEAFF.

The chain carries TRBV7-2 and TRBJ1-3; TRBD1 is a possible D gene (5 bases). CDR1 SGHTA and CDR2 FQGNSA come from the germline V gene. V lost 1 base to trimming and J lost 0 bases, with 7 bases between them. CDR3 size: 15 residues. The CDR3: CASSLGGTSGNTIYF. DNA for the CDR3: TGTGCCAGCAGCTTAGGCGGGACCTCTGGAAACACCATATATTTT.

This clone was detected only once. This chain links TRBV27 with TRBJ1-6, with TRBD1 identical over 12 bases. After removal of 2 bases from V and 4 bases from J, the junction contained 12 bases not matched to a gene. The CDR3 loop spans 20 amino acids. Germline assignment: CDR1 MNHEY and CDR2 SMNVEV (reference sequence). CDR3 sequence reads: CASSLGVGTGGQGYNSPLHF. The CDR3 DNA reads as TGTGCCAGCAGTTTAGGGGTCGGGACAGGGGGCCAAGGGTATAATTCACCCCTCCACTTT.

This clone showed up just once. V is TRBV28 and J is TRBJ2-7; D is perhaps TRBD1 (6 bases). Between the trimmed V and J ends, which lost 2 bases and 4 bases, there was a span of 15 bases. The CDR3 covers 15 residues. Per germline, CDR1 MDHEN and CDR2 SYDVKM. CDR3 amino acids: CASSLGGGADYEQYF. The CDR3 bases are TGTGCCAGCAGTTTAGGTGGGGGCGCTGATTACGAGCAGTACTTC.

In DNA form, the CDR3 reads TGCGCCAGCAGCCCCCAAGACAGGGGCATCTATGGCTACACCTTC. Translation gives CASSPQDRGIYGYTF. V usage is TRBV5-1 and J usage is TRBJ1-2, with 8 nucleotides matching TRBD1. Germline V lookup: CDR1 SGHRS, CDR2 YFSETQ. J lost 4 bases, V lost 4 bases, and 9 bases had no gene match. The CDR3 is made up of 15 amino acids.

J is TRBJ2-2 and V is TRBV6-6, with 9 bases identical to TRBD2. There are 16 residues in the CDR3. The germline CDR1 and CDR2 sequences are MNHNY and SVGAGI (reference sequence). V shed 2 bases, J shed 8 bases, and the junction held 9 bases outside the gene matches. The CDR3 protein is CASSYPASGNRGELFF. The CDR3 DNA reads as TGTGCCAGCAGTTACCCGGCTAGCGGGAACCGGGGGGAGCTGTTTTTT.